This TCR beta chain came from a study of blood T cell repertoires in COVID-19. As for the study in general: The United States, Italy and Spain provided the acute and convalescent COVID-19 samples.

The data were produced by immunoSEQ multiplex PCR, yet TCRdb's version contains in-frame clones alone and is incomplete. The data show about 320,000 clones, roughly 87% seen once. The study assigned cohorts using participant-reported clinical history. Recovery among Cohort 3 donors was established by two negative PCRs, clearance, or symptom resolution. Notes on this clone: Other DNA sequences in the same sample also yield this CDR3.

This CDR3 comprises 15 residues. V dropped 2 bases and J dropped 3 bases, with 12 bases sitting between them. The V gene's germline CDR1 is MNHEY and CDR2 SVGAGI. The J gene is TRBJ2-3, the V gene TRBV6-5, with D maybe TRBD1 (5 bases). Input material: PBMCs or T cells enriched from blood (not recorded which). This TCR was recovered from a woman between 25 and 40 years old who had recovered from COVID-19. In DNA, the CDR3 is TGTGCCAGCAGTTACCTTGGGGCAGGGACAGATACGCAGTATTTT. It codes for CASSYLGAGTDTQYF.